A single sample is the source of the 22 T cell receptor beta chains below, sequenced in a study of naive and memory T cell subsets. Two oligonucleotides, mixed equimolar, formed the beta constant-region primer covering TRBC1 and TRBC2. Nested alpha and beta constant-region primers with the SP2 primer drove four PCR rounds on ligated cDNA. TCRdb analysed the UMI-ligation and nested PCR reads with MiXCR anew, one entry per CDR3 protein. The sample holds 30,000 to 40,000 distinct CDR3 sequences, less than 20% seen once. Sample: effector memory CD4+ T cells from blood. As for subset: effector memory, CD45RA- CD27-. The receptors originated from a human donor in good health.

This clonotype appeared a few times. Written as DNA, the CDR3 is TGTGCCAGCAGCTTAGTCGGGGGGCGAGAAAAACTGTTTTTT. Translated: CASSLVGGREKLFF. The rearrangement joins TRBV7-6 to TRBJ1-4, with D tentatively TRBD1 (6 bases). V gave up 1 base and J gave up 8 bases, with 11 bases separating them. CDR1 SGHVS and CDR2 FNYEAQ come from the germline V gene. The CDR3 has 14 amino acids.

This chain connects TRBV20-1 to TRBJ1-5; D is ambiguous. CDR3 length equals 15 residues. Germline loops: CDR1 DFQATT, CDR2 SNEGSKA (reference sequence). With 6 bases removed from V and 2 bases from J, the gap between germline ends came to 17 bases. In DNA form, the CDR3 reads TGCAGTGCCGAAGGGCAGGTAGGCGGCAATCAGCCCCAGCATTTT. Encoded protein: CSAEGQVGGNQPQHF.

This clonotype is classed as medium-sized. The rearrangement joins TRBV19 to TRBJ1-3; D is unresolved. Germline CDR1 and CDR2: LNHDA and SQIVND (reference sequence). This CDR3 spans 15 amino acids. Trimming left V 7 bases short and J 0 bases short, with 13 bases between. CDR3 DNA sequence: TGTGCCAGTACCCGGACCGCCAGCTCTGGAAACACCATATATTTT. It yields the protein CASTRTASSGNTIYF.

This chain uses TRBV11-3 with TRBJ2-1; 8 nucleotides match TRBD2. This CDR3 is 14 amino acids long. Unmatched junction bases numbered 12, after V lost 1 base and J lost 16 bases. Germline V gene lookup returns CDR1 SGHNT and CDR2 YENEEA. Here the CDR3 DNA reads TGTGCCAGCAGCTTAGGAGGGTCTCGGGGACTAGTATTCTTC. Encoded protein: CASSLGGSRGLVFF.

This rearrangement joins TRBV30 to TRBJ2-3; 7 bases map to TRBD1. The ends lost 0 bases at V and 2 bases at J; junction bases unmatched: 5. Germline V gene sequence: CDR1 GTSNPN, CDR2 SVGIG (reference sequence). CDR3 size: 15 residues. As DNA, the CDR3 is TGTGCCTGGAGTGTGGGGGACAGACTCACAGATACGCAGTATTTT. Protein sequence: CAWSVGDRLTDTQYF. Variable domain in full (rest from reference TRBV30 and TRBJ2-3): SQTIHQWPATLVQPVGSPLSLECTVEGTSNPNLYWYRQAAGRGLQLLFYSVGIGQISSEVPQNLSASRPQDRQFILSSKKLLLSDSGFYLCAWSVGDRLTDTQYFGPGTRLTVL.

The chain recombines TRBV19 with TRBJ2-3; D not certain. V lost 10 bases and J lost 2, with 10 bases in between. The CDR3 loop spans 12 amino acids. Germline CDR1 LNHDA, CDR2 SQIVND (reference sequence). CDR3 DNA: TGTGCCACCCAAAGATACACAGATACGCAGTATTTT. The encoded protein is CATQRYTDTQYF.

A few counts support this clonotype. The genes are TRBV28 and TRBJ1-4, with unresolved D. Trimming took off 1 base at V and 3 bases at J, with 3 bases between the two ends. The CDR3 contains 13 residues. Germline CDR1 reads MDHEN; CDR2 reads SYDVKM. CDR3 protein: CASSLLANEKLFF. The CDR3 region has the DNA TGTGCCAGCAGTTTATTGGCTAATGAAAAACTGTTTTTT.

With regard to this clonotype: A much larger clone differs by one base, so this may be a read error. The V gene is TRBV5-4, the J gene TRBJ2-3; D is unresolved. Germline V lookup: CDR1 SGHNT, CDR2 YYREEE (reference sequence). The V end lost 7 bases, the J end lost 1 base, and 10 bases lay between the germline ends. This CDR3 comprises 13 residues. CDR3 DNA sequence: TGTGCCAGCTCTGACGGTGGCACAGATACGCAGTATTTT. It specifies CASSDGGTDTQYF.

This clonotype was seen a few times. The CDR3 loop reads CASSRTATGELFF. The CDR3 DNA reads TGTGCCAGCAGTCGCACAGCCACCGGGGAGCTGTTTTTT. The chain employs TRBV6-2 or TRBV6-3 and TRBJ2-2; D not resolved. Germline V gives CDR1 MNHEY, CDR2 SVGEGT. The CDR3 totals 13 residues. Trimming left V 5 bases short and J 4 bases short, with 8 bases between.

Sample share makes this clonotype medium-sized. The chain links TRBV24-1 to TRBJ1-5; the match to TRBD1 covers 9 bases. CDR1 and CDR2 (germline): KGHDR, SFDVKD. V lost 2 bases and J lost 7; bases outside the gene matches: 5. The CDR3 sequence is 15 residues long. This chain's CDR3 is CATSDSGQGEQPQHF. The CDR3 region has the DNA TGTGCCACCAGTGATTCGGGACAGGGAGAACAGCCCCAGCATTTT.

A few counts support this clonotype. CDR3 sequence reads: CSGSGREKSEQFF. CDR3 DNA: TGCAGCGGTTCGGGGCGGGAGAAGAGTGAGCAGTTCTTC. V gene TRBV29-1 combines with J gene TRBJ2-1, with TRBD2 matching over 7 bases. From germline, CDR1 is SQVTM and CDR2 ANQGSEA. The CDR3 has 13 residues. Trimming removed 7 bases from V and 9 bases from J; junction bases left unmatched: 12.

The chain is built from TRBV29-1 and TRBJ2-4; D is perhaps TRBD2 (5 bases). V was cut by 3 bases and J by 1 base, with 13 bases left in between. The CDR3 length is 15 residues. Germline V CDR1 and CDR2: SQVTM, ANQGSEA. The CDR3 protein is CSVDGSGGAKNIQYF. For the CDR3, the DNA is TGCAGCGTTGATGGGAGCGGTGGTGCCAAAAACATTCAGTACTTC.

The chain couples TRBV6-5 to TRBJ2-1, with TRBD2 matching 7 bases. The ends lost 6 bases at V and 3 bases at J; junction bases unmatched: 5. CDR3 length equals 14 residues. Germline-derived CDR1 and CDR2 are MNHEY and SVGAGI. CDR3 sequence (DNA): TGTGCCAGCAGAGACGGGGGGAACTACAATGAGCAGTTCTTC. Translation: CASRDGGNYNEQFF.

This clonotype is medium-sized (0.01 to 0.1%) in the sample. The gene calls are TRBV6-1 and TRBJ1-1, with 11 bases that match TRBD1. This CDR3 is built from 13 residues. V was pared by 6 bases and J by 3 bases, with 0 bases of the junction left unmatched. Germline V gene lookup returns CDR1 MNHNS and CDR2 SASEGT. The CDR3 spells CASRGQGDTEAFF. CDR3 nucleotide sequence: TGTGCCAGCAGGGGACAGGGGGACACTGAAGCTTTCTTT.

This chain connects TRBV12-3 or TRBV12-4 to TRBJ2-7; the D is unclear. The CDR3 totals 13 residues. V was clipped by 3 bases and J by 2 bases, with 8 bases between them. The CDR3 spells CASSFGLPYEQYF. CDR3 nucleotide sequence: TGTGCCAGCAGTTTTGGGTTGCCCTACGAGCAGTACTTC.

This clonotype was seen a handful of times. CDR3 amino acids: CASSTSGSGETQYF. The CDR3 DNA follows: TGTGCCAGCAGCACGAGCGGGAGCGGAGAGACCCAGTACTTC. This chain uses TRBV7-3 with TRBJ2-5; 8 nucleotides match TRBD2. CDR3 length: 14 amino acids. Losses at the gene ends were 5 bases for V and 4 bases for J; bases not matched to a gene: 6. Germline-derived CDR1 and CDR2 are SGHTA and FQGTGA.

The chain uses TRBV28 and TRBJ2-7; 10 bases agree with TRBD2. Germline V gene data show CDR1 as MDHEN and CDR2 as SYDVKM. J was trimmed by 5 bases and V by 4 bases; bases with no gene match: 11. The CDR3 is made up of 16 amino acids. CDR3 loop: CASSSPRLAGRHEQYF. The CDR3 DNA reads TGTGCCAGCAGTTCCCCCCGACTAGCGGGTCGCCACGAGCAGTACTTC.

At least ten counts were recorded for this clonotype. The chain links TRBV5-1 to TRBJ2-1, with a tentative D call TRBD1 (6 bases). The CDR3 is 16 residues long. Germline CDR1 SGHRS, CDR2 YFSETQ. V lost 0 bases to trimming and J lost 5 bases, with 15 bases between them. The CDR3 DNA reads TGCGCCAGCAGCTTGGCCCCCCAACAGGGAGACAATGAGCAGTTCTTC. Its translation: CASSLAPQQGDNEQFF.

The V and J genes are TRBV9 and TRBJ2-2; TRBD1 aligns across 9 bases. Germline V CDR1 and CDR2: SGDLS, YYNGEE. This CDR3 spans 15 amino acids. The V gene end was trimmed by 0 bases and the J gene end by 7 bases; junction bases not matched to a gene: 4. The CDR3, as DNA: TGTGCCAGCAGCGTAGGGGACAGGGCGGTCGGGGAGCTGTTTTTT. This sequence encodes CASSVGDRAVGELFF. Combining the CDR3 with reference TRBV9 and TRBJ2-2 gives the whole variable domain DSGVTQTPKHLITATGQRVTLRCSPRSGDLSVYWYQQSLDQGLQFLIQYYNGEERAKGNILERFSAQQFPDLHSELNLSSLELGDSALYFCASSVGDRAVGELFFGEGSRLTVL.

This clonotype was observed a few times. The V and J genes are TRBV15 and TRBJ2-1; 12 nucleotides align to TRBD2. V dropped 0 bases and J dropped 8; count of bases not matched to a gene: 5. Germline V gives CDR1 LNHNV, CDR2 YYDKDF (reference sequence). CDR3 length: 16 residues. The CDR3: CATSRDLAGGPHEQFF. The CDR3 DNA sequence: TGTGCCACCAGCAGAGACCTAGCGGGAGGGCCCCATGAGCAGTTCTTC. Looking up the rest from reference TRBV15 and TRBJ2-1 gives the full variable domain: DAMVIQNPRYQVTQFGKPVTLSCSQTLNHNVMYWYQQKSSQAPKLLFHYYDKDFNNEADTPDNFQSRRPNTSFCFLDIRSPGLGDTAMYLCATSRDLAGGPHEQFFGPGTRLTVL.

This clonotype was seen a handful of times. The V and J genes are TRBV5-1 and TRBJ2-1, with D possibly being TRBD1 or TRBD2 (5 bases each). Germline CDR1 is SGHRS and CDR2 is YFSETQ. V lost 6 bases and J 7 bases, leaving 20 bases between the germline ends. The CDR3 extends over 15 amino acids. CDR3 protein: CASNPMGLPGNEQFF. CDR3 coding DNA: TGCGCCAGCAACCCCATGGGGCTTCCGGGGAATGAGCAGTTCTTC. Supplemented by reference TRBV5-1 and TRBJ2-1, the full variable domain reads KAGVTQTPRYLIKTRGQQVTLSCSPISGHRSVSWYQQTPGQGLQFLFEYFSETQRNKGNFPGRFSGRQFSNSRSEMNVSTLELGDSALYLCASNPMGLPGNEQFFGPGTRLTVL.

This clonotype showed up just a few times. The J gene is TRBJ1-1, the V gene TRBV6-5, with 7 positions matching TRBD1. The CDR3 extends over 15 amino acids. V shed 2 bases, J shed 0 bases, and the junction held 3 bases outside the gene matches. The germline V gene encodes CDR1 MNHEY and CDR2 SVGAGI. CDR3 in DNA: TGTGCCAGCAGTTACGCCGGGACAGTGAACACTGAAGCTTTCTTT. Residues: CASSYAGTVNTEAFF.